This TCR beta chain was sequenced during a study of CD8+ T cells in alopecia areata. Study-level information: The drug, tofacitinib, lasted 6 to 18 months, followed by 6 months off drug. Percent affected scalp area, the SALT score, rated treated patients' severity.

The CDR3 spans 15 residues. Germline V CDR1 and CDR2: SQVTM, ANQGSEA. Deletions cut 4 bases from V and 3 bases from J, with 13 bases between. Documented treatment: oral pan-JAK inhibitor, 5-10 mg twice daily. Researchers took lesional scalp punch biopsies and peripheral blood from people who were alopecia areata patients. RNA was extracted and reverse transcribed into cDNA as the sequencing template. TCRdb keeps only in-frame clones here, not all; method: immunoSEQ multiplex PCR. The data contain around 170,000 clones, around 51% of them singletons. The receptor was isolated from a human donor with alopecia areata. Sequences were derived from CD8+ T cells sorted from blood, sampled at approximately week 51, from a patient treated with tofacitinib. The gene calls are TRBV29-1 and TRBJ2-6, with a weak D call TRBD1 (6 bases). This CDR3 reads CSVADSPVGANVLTF. The CDR3 DNA reads as TGCAGCGTTGCGGACAGTCCGGTTGGGGCCAACGTCCTGACTTTC.